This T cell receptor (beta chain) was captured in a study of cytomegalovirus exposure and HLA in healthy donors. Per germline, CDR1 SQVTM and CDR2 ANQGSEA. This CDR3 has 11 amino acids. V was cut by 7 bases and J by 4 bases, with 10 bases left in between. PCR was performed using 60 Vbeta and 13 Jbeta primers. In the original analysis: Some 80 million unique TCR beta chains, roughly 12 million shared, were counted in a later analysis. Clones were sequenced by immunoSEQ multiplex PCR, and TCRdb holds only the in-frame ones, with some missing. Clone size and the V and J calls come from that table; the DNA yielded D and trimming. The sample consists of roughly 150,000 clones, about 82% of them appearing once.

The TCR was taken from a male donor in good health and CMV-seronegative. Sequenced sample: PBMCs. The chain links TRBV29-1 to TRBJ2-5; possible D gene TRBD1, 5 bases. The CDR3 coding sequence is TGCAGCGCAGACAGACTAGAGACCCAGTACTTC. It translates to CSADRLETQYF.